Listed here are 5 T cell receptor beta chains from one sample, sequenced in a study of T cells in Graves' hyperthyroidism and ophthalmopathy (dated by TCRdb to between 2019 and 2020). The library was made by multiplex PCR. Instrument on record: Illumina HiSeq 2000. TCR beta CDR3 regions were amplified from RNA transcripts. The TCR CDR3 was subjected to a first round of RT-PCR using the HTBI primer set and the Qiagen OneStep RT-PCR kit. TCRdb itself trimmed the public reads at Q25 with fastp, ran MiXCR and retained productive beta chains. CDR3 protein sequences are deduplicated, and each keeps its most common genes and DNA. This sample comprises about 480,000 distinct CDR3 sequences, about an eighth of them detected only once. Together, the top ten hold about a sixth of the sample. The sequencing sample was made of blood. Receptors originate from a woman aged 18-29 years with Graves' hyperthyroidism.

This clonotype showed up many times. The chain carries TRBV11-2 and TRBJ2-7; tentatively, D is TRBD2 (5 bases). This CDR3 region has 15 residues. The germline gives CDR1 SGHAT, CDR2 FQNNGV. The V end was cut by 5 bases, the J end by 3 bases, with 17 bases between. CDR3: CASSESGGPFYEQYV. Written as DNA, the CDR3 is TGTGCCAGCAGCGAGAGCGGAGGCCCTTTCTACGAGCAGTACGTC.

This rearrangement joins TRBV6-2 or TRBV6-3 to TRBJ1-2; D ambiguous. From germline, CDR1 is MNHEY and CDR2 SVGEGT. This CDR3 has 16 amino acids. V shed 3 bases and J shed 3 bases, with 17 bases lying between them. CDR3 in amino acids: CASSYAFTRPDYGYTF. CDR3 DNA: TGTGCCAGCAGTTATGCATTCACAAGGCCGGACTATGGCTACACCTTC.

This clonotype was recorded many times. This chain joins TRBV5-1 and TRBJ2-3; TRBD2 matches 9 bases. The germline V gene has CDR1 SGHRS and CDR2 YFSETQ. This CDR3 is built from 19 residues. The V gene end was trimmed by 0 bases and the J gene end by 4 bases; junction bases not matched to a gene: 15. Here the CDR3 reads CASSLEWLWREGLSDTQYF. CDR3 coding DNA: TGCGCCAGCAGCTTGGAATGGTTGTGGCGGGAGGGCCTGTCAGATACGCAGTATTTT.

This sequence joins TRBV20-1 and TRBJ2-5; TRBD2 might be the D (6 bases). Trimming left V 2 bases short and J 1 base short, with 23 bases between. This CDR3 has 18 residues. Per germline, CDR1 DFQATT and CDR2 SNEGSKA (reference sequence). CDR3 in DNA: TGCAGTGCTAGATCGGCCCTGACTAGTTGGACCTCCCAAGAGACCCAGTACTTC. The encoded protein is CSARSALTSWTSQETQYF.

This clonotype was counted ten times or more. The J gene is TRBJ2-7, the V gene TRBV7-3; 10 positions match TRBD2. The V gene end was trimmed by 5 bases and the J gene end by 6 bases; junction bases not matched to a gene: 4. The CDR3 covers 13 residues. Germline V gives CDR1 SGHTA, CDR2 FQGTGA. CDR3 bases: TGTGCCAGCAGCCCTAGCGGGAGAGCCGAGCAGTACTTC. As protein: CASSPSGRAEQYF.